This T cell receptor (beta chain) was retrieved from a study of tumor-infiltrating lymphocytes in primary liver carcinoma. Study-level background: Tumor stage was T1-T3 N0M0, and tumor size was about 4.2 to 11 cm across.

CDR3 length equals 15 residues. CDR1 and CDR2 (germline): LGHNA, YNFKEQ. Total RNA and DNA came together from approximately 20-30 mg of bulk tissue without cell sorting. Surgeons treated the primary liver carcinoma of the patients by surgical resection. This clonotype was detected once. The junction differs from germline at one of its ends, possibly a read error. TCR beta cDNA came from roughly 0.45 ug total RNA, primed with a constant-region primer. Employing slightly modified ARM-PCR, three nested multiplex PCR rounds were run, and these gave rise to the TCR beta libraries. A C-beta reverse primer was combined with TRBV1-TRBV30 forward primers in the first two PCR rounds, and each round had around 11 cycles. Each CDR3 protein is one row after TCRdb ran MiXCR on the multiplex PCR reads. The data show about 92,000 distinct CDR3 sequences, around 70% seen once.

The material sequenced was tumor-adjacent normal liver tissue. This sequence joins TRBV4-2 and TRBJ2-2, with D tentatively TRBD2 (6 bases). This TCR derives from a man aged 35 to 55 with primary liver carcinoma and hepatitis B virus infection. CDR3 DNA: TGTGCCAGGAACTCCGAGCGGGCGAACACCGGGGAACTGTTTTTT. It translates to CARNSERANTGELFF.